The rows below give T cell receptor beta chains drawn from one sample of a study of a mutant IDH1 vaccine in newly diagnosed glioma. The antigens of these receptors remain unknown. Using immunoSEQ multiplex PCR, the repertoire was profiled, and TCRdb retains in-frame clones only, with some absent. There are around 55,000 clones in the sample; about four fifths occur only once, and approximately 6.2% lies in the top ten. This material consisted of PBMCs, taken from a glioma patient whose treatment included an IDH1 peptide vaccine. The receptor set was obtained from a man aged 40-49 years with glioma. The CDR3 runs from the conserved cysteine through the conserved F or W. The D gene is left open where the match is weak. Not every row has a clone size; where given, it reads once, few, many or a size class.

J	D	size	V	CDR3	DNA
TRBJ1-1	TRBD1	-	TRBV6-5	CASSSRDSEAFF	TGTGCCAGCAGTTCCCGGGACAGTGAAGCTTTCTTT
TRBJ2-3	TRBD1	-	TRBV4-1	CASSRGRTGDTDTQYF	TGCGCCAGCAGCCGAGGGAGGACAGGGGACACAGATACGCAGTATTTT
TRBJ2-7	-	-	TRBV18	CASSAGLTYEQYF	TGTGCCAGCTCAGCGGGACTGACCTACGAGCAGTACTTC
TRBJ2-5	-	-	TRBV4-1	CASSQDGRGFETQYF	TGCGCCAGCAGCCAAGATGGCAGGGGTTTTGAGACCCAGTACTTC
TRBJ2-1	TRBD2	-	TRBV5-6	CASSLRGGYYNEQFF	TGTGCCAGCAGCTTGCGCGGGGGATACTACAATGAGCAGTTCTTC
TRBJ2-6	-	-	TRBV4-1	CASSQDYASGANVLTF	TGCGCCAGCAGCCAAGACTACGCTTCTGGGGCCAACGTCCTGACTTTC
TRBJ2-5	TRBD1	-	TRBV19	CASSYGTGVYQETQYF	TGTGCCAGTAGTTACGGGACAGGAGTTTACCAAGAGACCCAGTACTTC
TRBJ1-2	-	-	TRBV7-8	CASSLAEISGTTNYGYTF	TGTGCCAGCAGCTTAGCCGAGATTTCCGGGACAACTAACTATGGCTACACCTTC
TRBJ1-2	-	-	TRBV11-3	CASSRTVNYGYTF	TGTGCCAGCAGCCGCACAGTAAACTATGGCTACACCTTC
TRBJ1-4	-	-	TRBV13	CASSLGTFANEKLFF	TGTGCCAGCAGCTTAGGGACATTCGCTAATGAAAAACTGTTTTTT
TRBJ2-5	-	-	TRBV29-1	CSGGRGYQETQYF	TGCAGCGGTGGCCGGGGGTACCAAGAGACCCAGTACTTC
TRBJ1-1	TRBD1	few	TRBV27	CASRARLGTGRGNTEAFF	TGTGCCAGCAGGGCAAGACTCGGGACAGGGAGGGGAAACACTGAAGCTTTCTTT
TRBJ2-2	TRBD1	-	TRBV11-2	CASSLGTGGSLAGELFF	TGTGCCAGCAGCCTCGGGACAGGGGGAAGTTTAGCCGGGGAGCTGTTTTTT
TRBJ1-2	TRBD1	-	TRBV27	CASSIRQGPLANYGYTF	TGTGCCAGCAGTATACGACAGGGGCCCCTCGCCAACTATGGCTACACCTTC
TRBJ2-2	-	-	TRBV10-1	CATSGGTAGELFF	TGCGCCACCTCAGGGGGGACGGCCGGGGAGCTGTTTTTT
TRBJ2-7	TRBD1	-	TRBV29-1	CSVQTGGVYEQYF	TGCAGCGTTCAGACAGGGGGCGTCTACGAGCAGTACTTC
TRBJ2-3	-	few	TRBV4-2	CASSQRVSTDTQYF	TGTGCCAGCAGCCAACGGGTCTCCACAGATACGCAGTATTTT
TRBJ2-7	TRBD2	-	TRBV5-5	CASSLGLAGADSYEQYF	TGTGCCAGCAGCTTGGGACTAGCGGGGGCCGACTCCTACGAGCAGTACTTC
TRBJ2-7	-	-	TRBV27	CASSSQFPILRLYEQYF	TGTGCCAGCAGTTCTCAGTTTCCGATTCTCCGTTTATACGAGCAGTACTTC
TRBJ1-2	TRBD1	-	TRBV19	CASSIPGQGQGGYTF	TGTGCCAGTAGTATTCCGGGACAGGGGCAGGGTGGCTACACCTTC